This note documents a single T cell receptor beta chain sequence. It lacks a known antigen. No base quality information exists; no much larger clone differs at one position. The CDR3 goes from the cysteine to the phenylalanine over 17 residues. Just the 51-base CDR3 DNA is kept, in frame starting at base 1. CDR1 and CDR2 were assigned from the germline V gene as MNHNS and SASEGT. Trimming costs V 2 bases and J 7 bases, and their ends lie 18 bases apart. This sample is part of a study of molecular identifiers for immune sequencing clone quantification (dated by TCRdb to between 2018 and 2020). About the investigation overall: In a replicate experiment, RNA from about 19,000 or 110,000 naive CD8 T cells was split into five aliquots, four of which were sequenced. This methods study used CD8 T cells to benchmark TCR RNA copy counting and molecular-identifier clustering-based TCR repertoire sequencing (MIDCIRS).

Libraries of naive CD8 T cells were generated from approximately 20,000 to 1,000,000 sorted cells, with 10%, 30% or 50% of the purified RNA used. Naive CD8 T cells were FACS-sorted as CD8+CD4-CCR7+CD45RA+ on a BD FACSAria II into RLT Plus buffer. To test detection sensitivity, Jurkat RNA equivalent to roughly eleven TCR copies was spiked into samples of roughly 19,000-1,000,000 naive CD8 T cells. Enrichment of CD8 T cells was done with RosetteSep CD8+ T Cell Enrichment Cocktail plus Ficoll-Paque, and ACK red cell lysis came afterward. Libraries were built with PCR. Sequencing was performed on a NextSeq 500. Bulk TCR libraries were made following a previously described method, with the TCR primers given in Table S5. Total RNA was purified with the Qiagen AllPrep DNA/RNA kit. Before analysis, reads from multiple sequencing runs of the same library were pooled. Under the source paper's analysis protocol: Reads were retained only if the reads had an exact TCR constant sequence, and the retained reads were trimmed to 150 nt and grouped according to their 12-nt molecular barcodes. Within each barcode group, reads were sub-clustered at a 15% Levenshtein threshold, and quality-weighted consensus sequences were built per RNA molecule. Non-functional sequences were discarded, and so were lower-count sequences lying one edit away from another sequence. Based on fitting two negative binomial distributions, any barcode sub-cluster with under 20% of the maximum read count was discarded. TCRdb reprocessing: public reads trimmed at Q25 with fastp, clones called with MiXCR, in-frame beta chains kept. Each CDR3 protein appears once, grouped with its most common genes and DNA. These V and J calls originate from TCRdb's pipeline instead of the authors' own analysis. This sample gives about 500,000 distinct CDR3 sequences in total; around 23% of them show up just once. Just over 0.75% of the sample is taken by the ten largest.

Broad study findings and their caveats: Spiked-in Jurkat TCR RNA (roughly 10 copies' worth), which is not part of the donor repertoire, was contained in the naive libraries. A single cell's worth of spiked-in Jurkat TCR RNA was reported detectable even among some 920,000 naive CD8 T cells. The sizes of highly expanded clones could end up underestimated when identical TCR molecules share a barcode. When barcode sub-clustering was omitted, TCR diversity was inflated by chimeric consensus sequences, with chimeras reaching as high as 47%. Modeling estimated around 3 recovered TCR RNA copies per cell, compared with 8.5 to 10 by digital PCR, which implies 25% to 30% capture efficiency. Clones above 20 RNA copies held over 97% of molecules in CMV-specific effector cells but under 1% in naive cells.

The rearrangement joined TRBV6-1 to TRBJ1-6; the D gene identity is not certain. The receptor was derived from a human donor in good health. Some libraries in this study had Jurkat cell RNA spiked in. Sequencing was performed on naive CD8+ T cells from blood, with Jurkat cell RNA spiked in. The cell subset or site label here, explained by the study, means: FACS-sorted CD8+CD4-CCR7+CD45RA+ naive T cells. CDR3 loop: CASSEWDGRIQNSPLHF. The nucleotide sequence reads as follows: TGTGCCAGCAGTGAATGGGATGGGCGGATACAAAATTCACCCCTCCACTTT.